Listed below are T cell receptor beta chains from one sample, sequenced in a study of cytomegalovirus exposure and HLA in healthy donors. Some clones are missing from TCRdb's copy, which holds only in-frame ones; the method was immunoSEQ multiplex PCR. The data hold 45,000 to 55,000 clones, with just over 85% observed a single time. Sequencing was carried out using PBMCs. These receptors came from a woman younger than 45 in good health and CMV-seronegative. The CDR3 runs from the conserved cysteine through the conserved F or W. The order of the fields is V gene, J gene, D gene, CDR3 length, clone size, CDR3 protein, CDR3 DNA. D genes are given only for firm matches. The size field is filled for only some rows; it gives once, few, many or a size class.

V: TRBV6-4; J: TRBJ2-7; D: TRBD2; length: 15; size: NA; CDR3: CASSDWSSGRFEQYF; DNA: TGTGCCAGCAGTGACTGGTCTAGCGGGAGGTTTGAGCAGTACTTC
V: TRBV27; J: TRBJ2-7; D: NA; length: 14; size: NA; CDR3: CASSTTGHRYEQYF; DNA: TGTGCCAGCAGTACAACGGGACACCGCTACGAGCAGTACTTC
V: TRBV27; J: TRBJ2-2; D: NA; length: 16; size: NA; CDR3: CASSPRTESNTGELFF; DNA: TGTGCCAGCAGTCCTCGGACAGAATCAAACACCGGGGAGCTGTTTTTT
V: TRBV5-1; J: TRBJ2-7; D: TRBD1; length: 14; size: NA; CDR3: CASSPDRGLYEQYF; DNA: TGCGCCAGCAGCCCGGACAGGGGGCTTTACGAGCAGTACTTC
V: TRBV19; J: TRBJ1-1; D: NA; length: 15; size: few; CDR3: CASTSGRGRYTEAFF; DNA: TGTGCCAGTACCTCGGGAAGAGGGCGGTACACTGAAGCTTTCTTT
V: TRBV10-3; J: TRBJ2-5; D: TRBD1; length: 14; size: NA; CDR3: CAISESGGTETQYF; DNA: TGTGCCATCAGTGAGTCAGGGGGCACGGAGACCCAGTACTTC
V: TRBV5-1; J: TRBJ2-1; D: TRBD2; length: 16; size: NA; CDR3: CASSFSAGGGWNEQFF; DNA: TGCGCCAGCAGCTTCTCCGCGGGAGGAGGTTGGAATGAGCAGTTCTTC
V: TRBV7-9; J: TRBJ2-7; D: TRBD1; length: 17; size: NA; CDR3: CASSLGDRGLVSYEQYF; DNA: TGTGCCAGCAGCTTAGGGGACAGGGGGCTGGTTTCCTACGAGCAGTACTTC
V: TRBV28; J: TRBJ1-3; D: NA; length: 17; size: NA; CDR3: CASSLGRGRAIGNTIYF; DNA: TGTGCCAGCAGTTTAGGACGAGGGCGAGCAATTGGAAACACCATATATTTT
V: TRBV12-2; J: TRBJ1-2; D: NA; length: 16; size: NA; CDR3: CASRLYGAGGSVGYTF; DNA: TGTGCAAGTCGCTTATATGGGGCCGGGGGTTCGGTTGGCTACACCTTC
V: TRBV19; J: TRBJ1-2; D: NA; length: 15; size: NA; CDR3: CASRHVRGANYGYTF; DNA: TGTGCCAGTAGGCATGTCAGGGGAGCTAACTATGGCTACACCTTC
V: TRBV5-1; J: TRBJ2-7; D: NA; length: 11; size: NA; CDR3: CASSSAYEQYF; DNA: TGCGCCAGCAGTTCCGCCTACGAGCAGTACTTC
V: TRBV7-8; J: TRBJ1-1; D: NA; length: 13; size: NA; CDR3: CASSADINTEAFF; DNA: TGTGCCAGCAGCGCCGACATTAACACTGAAGCTTTCTTT
V: TRBV10-1; J: TRBJ2-7; D: TRBD2; length: 13; size: NA; CDR3: CASSDTSGYEQYF; DNA: TGCGCCAGCAGTGATACTAGCGGCTACGAGCAGTACTTC
V: TRBV15; J: TRBJ2-7; D: TRBD1; length: 15; size: NA; CDR3: CATSPRTGDTHEQYF; DNA: TGTGCCACCAGCCCTCGGACAGGCGATACCCACGAGCAGTACTTC
V: TRBV27; J: TRBJ2-7; D: NA; length: 14; size: NA; CDR3: CASSFSPGSGEQYF; DNA: TGTGCCAGCAGTTTCTCCCCAGGGTCTGGGGAGCAGTACTTC
V: TRBV28; J: TRBJ1-5; D: NA; length: 15; size: NA; CDR3: CASSRGGAAYQPQHF; DNA: TGTGCCAGCAGCCGAGGGGGGGCCGCTTATCAGCCCCAGCATTTT
V: TRBV9; J: TRBJ1-2; D: NA; length: 15; size: NA; CDR3: CASSLTQGIFYGYTF; DNA: TGTGCCAGCAGCCTTACTCAGGGGATCTTCTATGGCTACACCTTC
V: TRBV9; J: TRBJ2-1; D: TRBD2; length: 17; size: NA; CDR3: CASSVEGYGRATDEQFF; DNA: TGTGCCAGCAGCGTAGAGGGGTACGGGAGGGCCACGGATGAGCAGTTCTTC
V: TRBV15; J: TRBJ2-7; D: NA; length: 14; size: NA; CDR3: CATSRGGSGYEQYF; DNA: TGTGCCACCAGCAGAGGAGGGAGTGGCTACGAGCAGTACTTC
V: TRBV2; J: TRBJ2-7; D: TRBD2; length: 17; size: NA; CDR3: CASSEGAGGPYYYEQYF; DNA: TGTGCCAGCAGTGAAGGAGCGGGAGGGCCCTACTATTACGAGCAGTACTTC
V: TRBV28; J: TRBJ1-4; D: NA; length: 12; size: NA; CDR3: CASLSSGEKLFF; DNA: TGTGCCAGTCTTTCCTCGGGAGAAAAACTGTTTTTT
V: TRBV13; J: TRBJ1-5; D: NA; length: 14; size: NA; CDR3: CASSLQGSNQPQHF; DNA: TGTGCCAGCAGCTTACAGGGTTCTAATCAGCCCCAGCATTTT
V: TRBV10-3; J: TRBJ1-5; D: NA; length: 13; size: NA; CDR3: CAIAGYSNQPQHF; DNA: TGTGCCATAGCAGGGTATAGCAATCAGCCCCAGCATTTT
V: TRBV5-1; J: TRBJ2-6; D: NA; length: 15; size: NA; CDR3: CASSPERSGANVLTF; DNA: TGCGCCAGCAGTCCGGAGCGTTCTGGGGCCAACGTCCTGACTTTC
V: TRBV28; J: TRBJ2-1; D: TRBD2; length: 15; size: NA; CDR3: CASSSEIAGDSEQFF; DNA: TGTGCCAGCAGTTCCGAGATAGCGGGAGATTCGGAGCAGTTCTTC